This TCR beta chain comes out of a study of cytomegalovirus exposure and HLA in healthy donors. Findings and caveats of the study: The study designated 150 or so TCR beta chains cytomegalovirus-associated. The authors confirmed in vitro that a few CMV-associated chains were specific for CMV antigens.

Clones were sequenced by immunoSEQ multiplex PCR, and TCRdb holds only the in-frame ones, with some missing. Of over 200,000 clones listed, 88% were seen once; the top ten hold about 3%. The germline V and J ends were trimmed by 4 bases and 3 bases, with 9 bases remaining between them. This CDR3 comprises 13 residues. Germline CDR1 reads MNHEY; CDR2 reads SVGAGI. Comment on this clone: Its antigen is unknown.

Sequenced material: PBMCs. The receptor was derived from a woman aged 18 to 35 in good health and CMV-seronegative. This chain joins TRBV6-5 and TRBJ1-2; D is ambiguous. The CDR3 spells CASSSSLDYGYTF. The CDR3 region has the DNA TGTGCCAGCAGTTCCTCTCTCGACTATGGCTACACCTTC.